This T cell receptor (beta chain) was sequenced in a study of shared clonotypes between healthy human individuals. The method was immunoSEQ multiplex PCR; TCRdb's version includes in-frame clones alone and lacks a portion of them. The sample has approximately 710,000 clones, about 92% seen once; the top ten hold roughly 36%. Adults of Caucasian background living in Nashville, Tennessee made up all donors. The germline V gene has CDR1 MNHEY and CDR2 SVGAGI. The CDR3 covers 13 residues. The V and J ends lost 2 bases and 5 bases respectively, with 10 bases between them. In this sample, this clone turned up a few times.

V gene TRBV6-5 combines with J gene TRBJ2-7; unclear D gene. The sequencing sample was made of memory CD8+ T cells from PBMCs. Subset defined: CD45RO+ cells pooled with CCR7-negative TemRA cells. The receptor was derived from a man aged 18 to 30 in good health. Some clones in this sample may be carry-over from other donors' samples. The CDR3 spells CASSYLGSHEQYF. The CDR3 region has the DNA TGTGCCAGCAGTTACCTTGGTAGCCACGAGCAGTACTTC.